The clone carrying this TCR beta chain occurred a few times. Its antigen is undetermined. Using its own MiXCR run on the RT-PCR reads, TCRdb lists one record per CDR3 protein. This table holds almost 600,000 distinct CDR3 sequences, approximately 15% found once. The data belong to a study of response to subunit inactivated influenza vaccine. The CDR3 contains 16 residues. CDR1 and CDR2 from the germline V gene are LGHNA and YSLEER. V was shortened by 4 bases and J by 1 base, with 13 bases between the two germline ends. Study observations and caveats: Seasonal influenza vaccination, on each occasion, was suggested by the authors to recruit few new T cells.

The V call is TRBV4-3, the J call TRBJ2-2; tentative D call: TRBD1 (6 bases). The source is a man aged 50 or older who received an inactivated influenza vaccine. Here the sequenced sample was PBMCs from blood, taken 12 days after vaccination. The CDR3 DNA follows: TGCGCCAGCAGCCTTGGACAGTCGAAGAACACCGGGGAGCTGTTTTTT. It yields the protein CASSLGQSKNTGELFF.